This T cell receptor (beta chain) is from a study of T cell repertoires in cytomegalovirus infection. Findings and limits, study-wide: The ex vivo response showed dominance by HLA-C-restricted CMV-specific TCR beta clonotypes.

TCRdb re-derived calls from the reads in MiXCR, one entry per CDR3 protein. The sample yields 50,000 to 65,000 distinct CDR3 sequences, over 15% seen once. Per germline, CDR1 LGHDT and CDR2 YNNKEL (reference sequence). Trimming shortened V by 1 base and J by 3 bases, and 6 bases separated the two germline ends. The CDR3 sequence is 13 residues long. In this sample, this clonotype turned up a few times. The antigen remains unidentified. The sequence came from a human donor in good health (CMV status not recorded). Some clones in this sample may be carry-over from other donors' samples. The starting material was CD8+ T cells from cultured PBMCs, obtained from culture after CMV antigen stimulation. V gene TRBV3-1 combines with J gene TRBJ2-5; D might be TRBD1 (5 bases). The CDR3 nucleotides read TGTGCCAGCAGCCAAGTAGGGGAAGAGACCCAGTACTTC. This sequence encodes CASSQVGEETQYF.